The sequence of this T cell receptor (beta chain) was determined in a study of blood T cell repertoires in COVID-19. Study background: The United States, Italy and Spain supplied acute and convalescent COVID-19 samples.

Participants came from some 23 US areas, aged roughly 18 to 89 years. Each participant's cohort was designated according to participant-reported clinical history. The method was immunoSEQ multiplex PCR; TCRdb's version includes in-frame clones alone and lacks a portion of them. The sample has about 270,000 clones; around 90% are singletons. The CDR3 is 14 amino acids. V was clipped by 1 base and J by 2 bases, with 10 bases between them. Germline lookup yields CDR1 SGHDT and CDR2 YYEEEE. Sequenced: PBMCs or T cells enriched from blood (not recorded which). The chain is built from TRBV5-6 and TRBJ2-7, with D possibly being TRBD1 (5 bases). The TCR sequence derives from a woman aged 30 to 39 who had recovered from COVID-19. The CDR3 coding sequence is TGTGCCAGCAGCTTGAGGGGTAGGGCCTACGAGCAGTACTTC. This encodes CASSLRGRAYEQYF. Full variable domain (missing parts from reference TRBV5-6 and TRBJ2-7): DAGVTQSPTHLIKTRGQQVTLRCSPKSGHDTVSWYQQALGQGPQFIFQYYEEEERQRGNFPDRFSGHQFPNYSSELNVNALLLGDSALYLCASSLRGRAYEQYFGPGTRLTVT.